This T cell receptor (beta chain) derives from a study of cytomegalovirus exposure and HLA in healthy donors. Study-wide results and limits: Follow-up analysis seemed to connect common viral pathogens with several of the most significant clusters identified. In an earlier analysis, about 87% or about 30%: the productive usage of most TCR beta V segments.

13 Jbeta primers and 60 Vbeta primers were used for the PCR. The method was immunoSEQ multiplex PCR; TCRdb's version includes in-frame clones alone and lacks a portion of them. The sample consists of around 170,000 clones, roughly 80% of them appearing once. Regarding this clone: Antigen unknown.

V was clipped by 3 bases and J by 7 bases, with 17 bases between them. This CDR3 has 15 amino acids. Per the germline V gene, CDR1 is SGHTS and CDR2 is YDEGEE. The rearrangement links TRBV5-8 to TRBJ1-5; TRBD1 is a possible D gene (5 bases). Sequencing was done on a sample of PBMCs. This clonotype was sampled from a man between 45 and 60 years old in good health and CMV-seropositive. As DNA, the CDR3 is TGTGCCAGCAGCTCCGGGACTTTTGCGGAGCAGCCCCAGCATTTT. This translates into CASSSGTFAEQPQHF.